A selection of T cell receptor beta chains follows, all from one sample in a study of blood T cell repertoires in COVID-19. Clones were sequenced by immunoSEQ multiplex PCR, and TCRdb holds only the in-frame ones, with some missing. The sample carries approximately 210,000 clones, under 95% recorded once. Sequencing input: peripheral blood. These receptors came from a man aged 25 to 40 with acute or convalescent COVID-19. The CDR3 runs from the conserved cysteine through the conserved F or W. Fields, in order: clone size, V gene, D gene, J gene, CDR3 DNA, CDR3 protein. The D gene is left open where the match is weak. Where a row states a size, it is once, few, many or the class of an expanded clone; other rows omit it.

NA	TRBV5-1	TRBD1	TRBJ2-5	TGCGCCAGCAGCTCTTACAGGGGACGCCTCCAAGAGACCCAGTACTTC	CASSSYRGRLQETQYF
NA	TRBV6-2/TRBV6-3	NA	TRBJ1-1	TGTGCCAGCAGTTACTCGGTCTCAGGTCACTGGAACACTGAAGCTTTCTTT	CASSYSVSGHWNTEAFF
few	TRBV11-3	NA	TRBJ2-5	TGTGCCAGCACCTTTCGGGACATCCAAGAGACCCAGTACTTC	CASTFRDIQETQYF
few	TRBV7-2	TRBD2	TRBJ2-1	TGTGCCAGCAGCCCGCTTAAATCTAGCGGGGGTGTCTCCTACAATGAGCAGTTCTTC	CASSPLKSSGGVSYNEQFF
NA	TRBV29-1	NA	TRBJ1-2	TGCAGCGTCCAGGGGCGTAAGGGCTACACCTTC	CSVQGRKGYTF
NA	TRBV27	TRBD1	TRBJ2-3	TGTGCCAGCAGCCGGGACAGGGGCACAGATACGCAGTATTTT	CASSRDRGTDTQYF
NA	TRBV27	TRBD1	TRBJ2-3	TGTGCCAGCAGTCCCTCGGACAGGACGAGGGCAGATACGCAGTATTTT	CASSPSDRTRADTQYF
NA	TRBV7-9	NA	TRBJ2-7	TGTGCCAGCAGCCCCCGGACAGCTTCCTACGAGCAGTACTTC	CASSPRTASYEQYF
NA	TRBV19	TRBD1	TRBJ2-1	TGTGCCAGTCGCCGAGACAGGGGGCCCTACAATGAGCAGTTCTTC	CASRRDRGPYNEQFF
NA	TRBV30	TRBD1	TRBJ1-5	TGTGCCTGCCGCGGGACAGAGAAACTTAGCAATCAGCCCCAGCATTTT	CACRGTEKLSNQPQHF
NA	TRBV21-1	NA	TRBJ2-5	TGTGCCAGCAGCGGCTTAGCGGGGGGGCAGGAGACCCAGTACTTC	CASSGLAGGQETQYF
NA	TRBV20-1	NA	TRBJ2-3	TGCAGCCCGGGACAAAAAAAGCAGTATTTT	CSPGQKKQYF
NA	TRBV5-1	NA	TRBJ2-7	TGCGCCAGCAGCTTGGGGGCAGGGCGACACGAGCAGTACTTC	CASSLGAGRHEQYF
once	TRBV28	NA	TRBJ1-1	TGTGCCAGCAGTTTATATCCCCTAGAAGCTTTCTTT	CASSLYPLEAFF
NA	TRBV5-5	TRBD1	TRBJ2-1	TGTGCCAGCAGCTCTCCGGGACAGATATCCTACAATGAGCAGTTCTTC	CASSSPGQISYNEQFF
NA	TRBV6-6	TRBD1	TRBJ1-1	TGTGCCAGCGGATCAGGGGGCTGGGATGAAGCTTTCTTT	CASGSGGWDEAFF
NA	TRBV7-9	NA	TRBJ2-1	TGTGCCAGCAGCTTCGTCTCGTCCGAGCAGTTCTTC	CASSFVSSEQFF
NA	TRBV5-1	TRBD1	TRBJ2-3	TGCGCCAGCAAAATTACCTGGGACAGGTCCACAGATACGCAGTATTTT	CASKITWDRSTDTQYF
NA	TRBV30	TRBD2	TRBJ2-3	TGTGCCTGGTCTCGGGAGGTGCCAGATACGCAGTATTTT	CAWSREVPDTQYF
NA	TRBV30	NA	TRBJ2-5	TGTGCCTGGAGTGTAGGGCAGGGGACCCAGTACTTC	CAWSVGQGTQYF
NA	TRBV5-1	NA	TRBJ2-3	TGCGCCAGCAGCTTGGGTGGAACGGTGCGGGGTACGCAGTATTTT	CASSLGGTVRGTQYF
many	TRBV6-5	TRBD2	TRBJ2-1	TGTGCCAGCACCAGGACGTCGGGGGGTGAGCAGTTCTTC	CASTRTSGGEQFF
NA	TRBV7-9	NA	TRBJ2-3	TGTGCCAGCAGCGACCAGACATTTGATACGCAGTATTTT	CASSDQTFDTQYF
NA	TRBV18	TRBD1	TRBJ1-1	TGTGCCAGCTCCCCCGCGATAGGGGGCCGGAACACTGAAGCTTTCTTT	CASSPAIGGRNTEAFF